This is a list of T cell receptor beta chains from one sample in a study of OX40 agonist ivuxolimab in advanced cancers. Measured with immunoSEQ multiplex PCR; TCRdb has only the in-frame clones, and not every one. The sample yields around 74,000 clones, approximately 85% seen once. The sequencing here drew on CD4+ or CD8+ T cells sorted from blood, taken in a trial of the OX40 agonist ivuxolimab. Receptors were obtained from an adult with an advanced solid tumor such as melanoma, head and neck, liver or kidney cancer. Both conserved end residues are part of each CDR3. Each record gives: J gene, D gene, V gene, clone size, CDR3 DNA, CDR3 protein. A D gene is named only where the DNA matches it firmly. Only part of the rows carry a size: once, few, many, or a class if the clone is expanded.

TRBJ2-7 | - | TRBV7-9 | once | TGTGCCAGCAGCTTATTATCCCCGGGCGGGTACGAGCAGTACTTC | CASSLLSPGGYEQYF
TRBJ2-2 | TRBD2 | TRBV27 | - | TGTGCCAGCAGTTTAAAGGCTAGCGGGGTTGACGCGAACACCGGGGAGCTGTTTTTT | CASSLKASGVDANTGELFF
TRBJ1-5 | - | TRBV5-1 | - | TGCGCCAGCAGCTTTGACCCAGGAAGCAATCAGCCCCAGCATTTT | CASSFDPGSNQPQHF
TRBJ1-1 | - | TRBV5-1 | few | TGCGCCAGCAGCCCGGGCACTGTTTGGACGAACACTGAAGCTTTCTTT | CASSPGTVWTNTEAFF
TRBJ2-7 | TRBD1 | TRBV7-8 | - | TGTGCCAGCAGCATCAGAGACAGGGGACAGTACTTC | CASSIRDRGQYF
TRBJ2-1 | - | TRBV18 | - | TGTGCCAGCTCACCCCCTCGGGTGGGGGAATACAATGAGCAGTTCTTC | CASSPPRVGEYNEQFF
TRBJ1-2 | TRBD1 | TRBV6-6 | - | TGTGCCAGCAGTTTGAACCCGGGACAGCTACCGGCGAGCTACACCTTC | CASSLNPGQLPASYTF
TRBJ2-1 | - | TRBV5-6 | - | TGTGCCAGCACCCACGGGGCTAGCTCCTACAATGAGCAGTTCTTC | CASTHGASSYNEQFF
TRBJ1-6 | - | TRBV7-3 | - | TGTGCCAGCAGCTTATCCCAGGGTAATTCACCCCTCCACTTT | CASSLSQGNSPLHF
TRBJ2-7 | - | TRBV21-1 | - | TGTGCCAGCAGCAACTGGGACAGGGCGTACGAGCAGTACTTC | CASSNWDRAYEQYF
TRBJ1-4 | TRBD1 | TRBV7-9 | once | TGTGCCAGCAGCCTCCGACAGGGCTCAACTAATGAAAAACTGTTTTTT | CASSLRQGSTNEKLFF
TRBJ1-6 | TRBD1 | TRBV9 | - | TGTGCCAGCAGCACCGGACAGGCCAGCTCCTATAATTCACCCCTCCACTTT | CASSTGQASSYNSPLHF
TRBJ2-7 | - | TRBV6-5 | few | TGTGCCAGCAGTGGGGCGGGGGCCCGGGAGCAGTACTTC | CASSGAGAREQYF
TRBJ1-1 | - | TRBV6-6 | - | TGTGCCAGCAGGAAACAGGACAAAAACACTGAAGCTTTCTTT | CASRKQDKNTEAFF
TRBJ1-1 | - | TRBV4-3 | - | TGCGCCAGCAGCCAACAGGGCTTAGCCACTGAAGCTTTCTTT | CASSQQGLATEAFF
TRBJ2-5 | TRBD2 | TRBV5-1 | - | TGCGCCAGCAGCTTGGCGTCCGGGGGGGAGACCCAGTACTTC | CASSLASGGETQYF
TRBJ2-5 | - | TRBV5-1 | - | TGCGCCAGCAGCAAGAGCCAAGGAGGGCCTCAAGAGACCCAGTACTTC | CASSKSQGGPQETQYF
TRBJ2-2 | - | TRBV13 | - | TGTGCCAGCAGCTTTGGGGAGAACACCGGGGAGCTGTTTTTT | CASSFGENTGELFF
TRBJ1-6 | - | TRBV19 | - | TGTGCCAGTAAGGGGGTGTCCTATAATTCACCCCTCCACTTT | CASKGVSYNSPLHF
TRBJ2-3 | TRBD2 | TRBV19 | - | TGTGCCAGTAGTATATTTACTAGCGGGGCAGATACGCAGTATTTT | CASSIFTSGADTQYF
TRBJ1-5 | - | TRBV7-2 | few | TGTGCCAGCAGCTTAGGGCCAGCTGGTGGGCCCCAGCATTTT | CASSLGPAGGPQHF
TRBJ2-3 | TRBD2 | TRBV7-2 | once | TGTGCCAGCAGCTTAGTTGTTCTAGCGGGCACAGATACGCAGTATTTT | CASSLVVLAGTDTQYF
TRBJ1-2 | TRBD1 | TRBV4-3 | - | TGCGCCAGCAGCACACAGGGGTATGGCTACACCTTC | CASSTQGYGYTF
TRBJ1-4 | - | TRBV18 | - | TGTGCCACTCGCGCCCGGGGGACGGTGACTAATGAAAAACTGTTTTTT | CATRARGTVTNEKLFF